This T cell receptor (beta chain) was identified in a study of blood T cell repertoires in COVID-19. Study context: Specimens from acute and convalescent COVID-19 originated in the United States, Italy and Spain.

From germline, CDR1 is SQVTM and CDR2 ANQGSEA. Deletions cut 4 bases from V and 5 bases from J, with 9 bases between. The CDR3 loop spans 11 amino acids. Original processing methods: Quantification of nucleated cells was approximated via reference gene primer amplification. Profiling relied on immunoSEQ multiplex PCR, and the TCRdb table lists in-frame clones only, not all of them. The DNA gave D and trimming, while V, J and clone size come from that table. This sample carries some 170,000 clones, 80% to 90% of them seen once, and the ten largest clones take more than 1.5%. Only a few counts were recorded for this clone.

This receptor was taken from a woman between 50 and 59 years old with acute or convalescent COVID-19. The chain recombines TRBV29-1 with TRBJ2-7; D perhaps matches TRBD2 (5 bases). The specimen was peripheral blood. The CDR3 loop is CSVASSDEQYF. The CDR3 DNA is TGCAGCGTTGCTAGCTCGGACGAGCAGTACTTC.